These 14 T cell receptor beta chains were sequenced from one sample in a study of Graves' ophthalmopathy and Graves' hyperthyroidism (dated by TCRdb to the late 2010s). This sample was sequenced with an Illumina HiSeq 2000. For repertoire sequencing, the TCR beta CDR3 regions were amplified from RNA transcripts. A first-round RT-PCR used HTBI primers with the Qiagen OneStep RT-PCR kit, followed by a second-round multiplex PCR, size selection and purification. Starting from the raw public reads, TCRdb applied fastp trimming at Q25, assembled clones with MiXCR and retained in-frame beta chains. Entries are consolidated by CDR3 protein sequence, retaining the most common genes and DNA. Counted in this sample were around 660,000 distinct CDR3 sequences; under 50% of them appeared once. The ten largest clonotypes hold 3% to 4% of the sample. Material: peripheral blood. All receptors derive from an adult man with Graves' ophthalmopathy.

As concerns this clonotype: One base away lies a much larger clone, so this may be a sequencing read error. The chain uses TRBV7-3 and TRBJ2-2, with 11 bases aligning to TRBD2. Germline CDR1 and CDR2: SGHTA and FQGTGA. The CDR3 totals 15 residues. CDR3 DNA sequence: TGTGCCAGCAGCATTAGCGGGGGGGCCGTCGGGGAGCTGCTTTTT. It specifies CASSISGGAVGELLF.

This clonotype was counted at least ten times. The chain employs TRBV7-9 and TRBJ1-1, with D maybe TRBD1 (5 bases). The CDR3 contains 18 residues. The V gene's germline CDR1 is SEHNR and CDR2 FQNEAQ (reference sequence). The germline V and J ends were trimmed by 6 bases and 3 bases, with 26 bases remaining between them. CDR3 amino acids: CASSYFRGLSIRDTEAFF. The CDR3 DNA reads as TGTGCCAGCAGTTACTTCCGGGGACTTTCCATTCGTGACACTGAAGCTTTCTTT.

The CDR3 nucleotides read TGTGCCAGCAGCGTTGACCGCAGCCAAGAGACCCAGTACTTC. This translates into CASSVDRSQETQYF. The V gene is TRBV7-9, the J gene TRBJ2-5; D is ambiguous. The CDR3 runs 14 residues. Germline V gene sequence: CDR1 SEHNR, CDR2 FQNEAQ (reference sequence). V was pared by 5 bases and J by 1 base, with 11 bases between.

In this sample, this clonotype turned up many times. This chain joins TRBV4-1 and TRBJ1-2; D uncertain. V was clipped by 0 bases and J by 0 bases, with 5 bases between them. The CDR3 length is 14 residues. Germline V gene data show CDR1 as MGHRA and CDR2 as YSYEKL. The CDR3 reads CASSQEQSNYGYTF. CDR3 nucleotide sequence: TGCGCCAGCAGCCAAGAACAGTCTAACTATGGCTACACCTTC.

This rearrangement joins TRBV7-2 to TRBJ2-7; weak D call: TRBD1 (5 bases). Between the trimmed V and J ends, which lost 3 bases and 6 bases, there was a span of 21 bases. Germline V gene sequence: CDR1 SGHTA, CDR2 FQGNSA. This CDR3 has 16 amino acids. DNA of the CDR3: TGTGCCAGCAGCTTGGTGAGACAAGGGGTGGAGAGCGAGCAGTACTTC. Protein product: CASSLVRQGVESEQYF.

There are many counts of this clonotype. The rearrangement joins TRBV7-2 to TRBJ1-1, with TRBD1 identical over 8 bases. There are 15 residues in the CDR3. CDR1 is SGHTA and CDR2 is FQGNSA in the germline V gene. With 2 bases clipped from V and 3 bases from J, the junction kept 5 bases outside the gene matches. The CDR3 here is CASSLKGQGHTEAFF. CDR3 sequence (DNA): TGTGCCAGCAGCTTAAAAGGACAGGGCCACACTGAAGCTTTCTTT.

In its sample, this clonotype was seen many times. This chain joins TRBV9 and TRBJ2-6; possible D gene TRBD2, 5 bases. With 4 bases removed from V and 0 bases from J, the gap between germline ends came to 20 bases. The germline CDR1 and CDR2 sequences are SGDLS and YYNGEE. CDR3 size: 19 residues. In DNA form, the CDR3 reads TGTGCCAGCAGCTCAAGTGGTCGGGGTTACCCCTCTGGGGCCAACGTCCTGACTTTC. It codes for CASSSSGRGYPSGANVLTF.

The V call is TRBV7-2, the J call TRBJ1-5; 9 bases fit TRBD1. This CDR3 comprises 14 residues. Germline V gives CDR1 SGHTA, CDR2 FQGNSA. V dropped 8 bases and J dropped 6; count of bases not matched to a gene: 8. In nucleotides, the CDR3 is TGTGCCAGCTACGACAGGGGGAACGGTCAGCCCCAGCATTTT. Translating gives CASYDRGNGQPQHF.

The genes are TRBV7-9 and TRBJ2-1, with 9 bases that match TRBD1. In germline, CDR1 is SEHNR, CDR2 FQNEAQ (reference sequence). The junction had 8 bases not matched to a gene; V was cut back by 5 bases and J by 9 bases. The CDR3 has 14 residues. The CDR3 DNA follows: TGTGCCAGCAGCCAGGACAGGGGTGGGGGTGAGCAGTTCTTC. Translated, it gives CASSQDRGGGEQFF.

A remark on this clonotype: A much larger clonotype is one base distant, so this may be a read error. The missing conserved phenylalanine or tryptophan at the end of this CDR3 makes a read error likely. The chain has TRBV11-3 and TRBJ1-1; TRBD1 aligns across 7 bases. The ends lost 8 bases at V and 7 bases at J; junction bases unmatched: 7. The CDR3 has 12 residues. CDR1 is SGHNT and CDR2 is YENEEA in the germline V gene. The CDR3 region is CASSPGGIEAFL. The CDR3 DNA sequence: TGTGCCAGCTCCCCAGGGGGGATTGAAGCTTTCCTT.

With regard to this clonotype: This could be a read error, since a much larger clone is one nucleotide away. The chain links TRBV10-3 to TRBJ1-1; no definite D call. The CDR3 totals 16 residues. Per the germline V gene, CDR1 is ENHRY and CDR2 is SYGVKD. With 10 bases removed from V and 0 bases from J, the gap between germline ends came to 21 bases. In nucleotides, the CDR3 is TGTGCCAGCAGCCCCGATAGGGTGGAGGTGAACACTGAAGCTTTCTTT. It codes for CASSPDRVEVNTEAFF.

This clonotype was counted a single time. This chain links TRBV29-1 with TRBJ2-7; maybe TRBD2 (6 bases). The germline gives CDR1 SQVTM, CDR2 ANQGSEA. The ends were cut back, 8 bases at V and 7 bases at J, with 9 bases in the middle. CDR3 size: 9 residues. The CDR3 DNA reads TGCAGCTTGGGGGGTGAGCAGTACTTC. It yields the protein CSLGGEQYF.

This clonotype was detected many times. The J gene is TRBJ2-2, the V gene TRBV10-3; the match to TRBD1 covers 8 bases. The CDR3 has 12 residues. After removal of 10 bases from V and 7 bases from J, the junction contained 5 bases not matched to a gene. The germline gives CDR1 ENHRY, CDR2 SYGVKD. CDR3 protein: CATQGAGGELFF. CDR3 bases: TGTGCCACCCAGGGGGCCGGCGGGGAGCTGTTTTTT.

J is TRBJ2-7 and V is TRBV7-6, with 8 bases aligning to TRBD2. The end of the DNA is better explained by TRBJ2-1, so the J call may be wrong. The CDR3 contains 13 residues. CDR1 is SGHVS and CDR2 is FNYEAQ in the germline V gene. DNA of the CDR3: TGTGCCAGCAGCCGGGGACTAGGCAATGAGCAGTTCTTC. It yields the protein CASSRGLGNEQFF.